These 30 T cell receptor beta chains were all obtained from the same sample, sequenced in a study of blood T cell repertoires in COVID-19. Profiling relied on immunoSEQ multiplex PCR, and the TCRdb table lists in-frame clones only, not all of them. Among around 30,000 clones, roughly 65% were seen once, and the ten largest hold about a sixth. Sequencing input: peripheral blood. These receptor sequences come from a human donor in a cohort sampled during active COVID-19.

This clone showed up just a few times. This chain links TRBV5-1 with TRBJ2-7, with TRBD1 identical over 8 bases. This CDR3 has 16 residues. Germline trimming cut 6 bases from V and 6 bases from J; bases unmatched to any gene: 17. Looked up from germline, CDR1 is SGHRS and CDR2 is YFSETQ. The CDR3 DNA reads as TGCGCCAGCAACCTGGGACAGGCGATGGGAACCAGCGAGCAGTACTTC. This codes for CASNLGQAMGTSEQYF.

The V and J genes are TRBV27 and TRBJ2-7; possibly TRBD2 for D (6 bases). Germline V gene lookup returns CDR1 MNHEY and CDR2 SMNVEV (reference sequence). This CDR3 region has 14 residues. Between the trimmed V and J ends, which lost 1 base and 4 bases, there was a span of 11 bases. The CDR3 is CASSLYGSEYEQYF. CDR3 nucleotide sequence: TGTGCCAGCAGTTTATACGGGAGTGAGTACGAGCAGTACTTC.

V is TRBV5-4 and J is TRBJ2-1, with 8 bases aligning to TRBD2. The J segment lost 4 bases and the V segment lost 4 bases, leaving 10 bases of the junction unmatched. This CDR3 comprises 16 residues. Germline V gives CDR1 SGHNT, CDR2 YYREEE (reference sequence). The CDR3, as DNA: TGTGCCAGCAGCCTAGGTGGGACTAGTCCTTACAATGAGCAGTTCTTC. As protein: CASSLGGTSPYNEQFF.

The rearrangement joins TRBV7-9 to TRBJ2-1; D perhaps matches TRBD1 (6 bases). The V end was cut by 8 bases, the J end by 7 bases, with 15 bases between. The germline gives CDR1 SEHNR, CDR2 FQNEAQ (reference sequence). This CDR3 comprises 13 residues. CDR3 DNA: TGTGCCAGCCTGTGGGGGCCAGGGAATGAGCAGTTCTTC. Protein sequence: CASLWGPGNEQFF.

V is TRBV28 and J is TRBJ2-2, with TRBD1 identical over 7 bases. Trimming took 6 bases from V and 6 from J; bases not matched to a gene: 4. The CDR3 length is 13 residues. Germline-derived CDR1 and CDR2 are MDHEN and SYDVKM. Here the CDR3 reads CASRTGRAGELFF. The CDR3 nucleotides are TGTGCCAGCAGGACAGGGCGAGCCGGGGAGCTGTTTTTT.

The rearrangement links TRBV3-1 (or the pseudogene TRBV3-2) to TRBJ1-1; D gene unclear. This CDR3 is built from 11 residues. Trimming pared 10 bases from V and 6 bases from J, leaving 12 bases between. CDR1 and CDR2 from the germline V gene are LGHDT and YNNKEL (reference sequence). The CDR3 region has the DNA TGTGCCACGCAGAGCGGACCTGAAGCTTTCTTT. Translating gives CATQSGPEAFF.

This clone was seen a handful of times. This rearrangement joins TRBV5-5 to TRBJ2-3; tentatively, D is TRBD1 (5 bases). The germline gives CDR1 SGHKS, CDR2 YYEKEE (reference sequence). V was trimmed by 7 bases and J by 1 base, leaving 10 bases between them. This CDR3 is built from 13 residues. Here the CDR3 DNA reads TGTGCCAGCCAGGGTTTGGGCACAGATACGCAGTATTTT. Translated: CASQGLGTDTQYF.

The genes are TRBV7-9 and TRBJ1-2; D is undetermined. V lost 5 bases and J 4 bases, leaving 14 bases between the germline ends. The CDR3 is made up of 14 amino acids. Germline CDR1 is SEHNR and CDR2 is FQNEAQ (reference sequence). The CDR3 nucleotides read TGTGCCAGCAGCCTGACACCCGACCTCTATGGCTACACCTTC. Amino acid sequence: CASSLTPDLYGYTF.

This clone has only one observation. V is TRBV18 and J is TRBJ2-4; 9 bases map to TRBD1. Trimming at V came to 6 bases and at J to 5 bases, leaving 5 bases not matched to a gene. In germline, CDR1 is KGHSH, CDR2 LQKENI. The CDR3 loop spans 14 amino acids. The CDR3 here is CASSPTGGENIQYF. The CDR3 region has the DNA TGTGCCAGCTCCCCCACAGGGGGCGAAAACATTCAGTACTTC.

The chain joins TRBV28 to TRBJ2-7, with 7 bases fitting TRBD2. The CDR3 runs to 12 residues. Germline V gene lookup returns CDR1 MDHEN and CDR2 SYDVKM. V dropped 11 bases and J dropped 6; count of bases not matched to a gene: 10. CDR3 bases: TGTGCCTGTGGCGGGGGAATTGGCGAGCAGTACTTC. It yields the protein CACGGGIGEQYF. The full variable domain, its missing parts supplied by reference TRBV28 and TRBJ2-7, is DVKVTQSSRYLVKRTGEKVFLECVQDMDHENMFWYRQDPGLGLRLIYFSYDVKMKEKGDIPEGYSVSREKKERFSLILESASTNQTSMYLCACGGGIGEQYFGPGTRLTVT.

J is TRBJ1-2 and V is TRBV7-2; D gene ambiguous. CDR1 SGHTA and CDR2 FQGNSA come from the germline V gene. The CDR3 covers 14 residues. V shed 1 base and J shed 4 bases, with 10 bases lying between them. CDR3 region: CASSLVPGGYGYTF. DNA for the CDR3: TGTGCCAGCAGCTTAGTGCCAGGTGGCTATGGCTACACCTTC. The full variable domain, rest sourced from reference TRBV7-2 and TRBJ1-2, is GAGVSQSPSNKVTEKGKDVELRCDPISGHTALYWYRQSLGQGLEFLIYFQGNSAPDKSGLPSDRFSAERTGGSVSTLTIQRTQQEDSAVYLCASSLVPGGYGYTFGSGTRLTVV.

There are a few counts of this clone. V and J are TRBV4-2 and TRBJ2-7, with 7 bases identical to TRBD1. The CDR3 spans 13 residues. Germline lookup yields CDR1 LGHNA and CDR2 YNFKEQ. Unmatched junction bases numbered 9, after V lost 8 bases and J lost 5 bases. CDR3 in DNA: TGTGCCAGCTCCCGCCAGGGGGATAACGAGCAGTACTTC. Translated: CASSRQGDNEQYF.

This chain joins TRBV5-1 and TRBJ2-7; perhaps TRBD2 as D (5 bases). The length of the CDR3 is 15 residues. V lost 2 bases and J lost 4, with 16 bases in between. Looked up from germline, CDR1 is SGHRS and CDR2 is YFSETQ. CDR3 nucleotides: TGCGCCAGCAGCTTTTCGAGGGTAGCCTCGTACGAGCAGTACTTC. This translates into CASSFSRVASYEQYF.

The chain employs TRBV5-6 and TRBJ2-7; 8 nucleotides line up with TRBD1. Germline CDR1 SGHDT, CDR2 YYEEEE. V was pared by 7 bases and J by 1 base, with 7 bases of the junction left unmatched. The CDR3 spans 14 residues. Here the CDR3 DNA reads TGTGCCAGCGCCTTGGGGACAGGATCCTACGAGCAGTACTTC. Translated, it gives CASALGTGSYEQYF.

As DNA, the CDR3 is TGTGCTAGTGGTTTGGCGGTTCGGGAGCAGTTCTTC. It translates to CASGLAVREQFF. This chain connects TRBV12-5 to TRBJ2-1; D not certain. V was pared by 1 base and J by 10 bases, with 8 bases between. Germline V gives CDR1 LGHNT, CDR2 FRNRAP. The CDR3 sequence is 12 residues long.

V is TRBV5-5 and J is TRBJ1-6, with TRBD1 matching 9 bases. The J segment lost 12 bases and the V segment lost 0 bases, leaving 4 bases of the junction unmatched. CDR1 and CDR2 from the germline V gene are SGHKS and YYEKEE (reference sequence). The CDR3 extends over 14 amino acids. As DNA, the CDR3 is TGTGCCAGCAGCTTGGGAACAGGGGGCTTACCCCTCCACTTT. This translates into CASSLGTGGLPLHF.

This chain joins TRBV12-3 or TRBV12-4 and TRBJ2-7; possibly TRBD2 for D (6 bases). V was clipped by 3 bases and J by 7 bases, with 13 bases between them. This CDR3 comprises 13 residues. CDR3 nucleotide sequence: TGTGCCAGCAGTTTCGGAGGGGCCGAGGAGCAGTACTTC. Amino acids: CASSFGGAEEQYF.

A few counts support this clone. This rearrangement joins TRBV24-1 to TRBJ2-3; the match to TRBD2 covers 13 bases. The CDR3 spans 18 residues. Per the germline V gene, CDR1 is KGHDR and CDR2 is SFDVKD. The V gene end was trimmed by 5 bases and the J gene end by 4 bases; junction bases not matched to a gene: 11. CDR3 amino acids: CATSGYGLAGVNADTQYF. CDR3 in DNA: TGTGCCACCAGTGGTTATGGACTAGCGGGAGTCAACGCAGATACGCAGTATTTT.

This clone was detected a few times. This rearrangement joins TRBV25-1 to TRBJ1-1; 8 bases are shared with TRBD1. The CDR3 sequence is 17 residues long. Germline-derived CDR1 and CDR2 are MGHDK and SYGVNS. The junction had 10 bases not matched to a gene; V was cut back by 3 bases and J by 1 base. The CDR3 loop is CASSDKMGQASNTEAFF. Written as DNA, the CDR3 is TGTGCCAGCAGTGATAAAATGGGACAGGCCTCGAACACTGAAGCTTTCTTT.

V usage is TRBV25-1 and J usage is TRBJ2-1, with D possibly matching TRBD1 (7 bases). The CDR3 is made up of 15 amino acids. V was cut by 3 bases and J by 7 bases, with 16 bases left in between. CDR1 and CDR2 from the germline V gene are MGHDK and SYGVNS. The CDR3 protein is CASSDHGRGVNEQFF. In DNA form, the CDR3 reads TGTGCCAGCAGTGATCATGGCAGGGGGGTGAATGAGCAGTTCTTC.

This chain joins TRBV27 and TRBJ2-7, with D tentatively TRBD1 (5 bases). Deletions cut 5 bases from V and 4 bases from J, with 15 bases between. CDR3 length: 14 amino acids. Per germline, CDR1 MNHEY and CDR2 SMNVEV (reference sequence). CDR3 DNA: TGTGCCAGCAGTCCCCTAGACAGAAGATACGAGCAGTACTTC. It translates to CASSPLDRRYEQYF.

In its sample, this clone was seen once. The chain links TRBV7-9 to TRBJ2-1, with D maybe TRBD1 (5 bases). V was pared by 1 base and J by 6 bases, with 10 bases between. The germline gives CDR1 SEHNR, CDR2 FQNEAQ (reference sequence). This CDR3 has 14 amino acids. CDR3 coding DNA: TGTGCCAGCAGCTTAGTAGGGGTGGCCAATGAGCAGTTCTTC. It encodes CASSLVGVANEQFF.

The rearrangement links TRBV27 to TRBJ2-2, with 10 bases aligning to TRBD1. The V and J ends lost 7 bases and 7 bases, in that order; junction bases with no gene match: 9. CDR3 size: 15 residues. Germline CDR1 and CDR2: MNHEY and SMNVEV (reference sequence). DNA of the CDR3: TGTGCCAGCACCAGGGGACAGGGGCGTGTCGGGGAGCTGTTTTTT. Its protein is CASTRGQGRVGELFF.

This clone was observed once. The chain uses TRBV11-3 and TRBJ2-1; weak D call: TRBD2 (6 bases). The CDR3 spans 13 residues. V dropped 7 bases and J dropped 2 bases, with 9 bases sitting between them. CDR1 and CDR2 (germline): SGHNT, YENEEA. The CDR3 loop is CASTAGTYNEQFF. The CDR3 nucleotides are TGTGCCAGCACGGCGGGGACCTACAATGAGCAGTTCTTC.

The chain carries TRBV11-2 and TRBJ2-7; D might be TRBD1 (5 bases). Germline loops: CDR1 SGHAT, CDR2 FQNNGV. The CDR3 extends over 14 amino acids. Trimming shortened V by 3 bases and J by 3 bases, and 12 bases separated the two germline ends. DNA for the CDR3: TGTGCCAGCAGCTTTGCGGCAGGGAACTACGAGCAGTACTTC. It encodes CASSFAAGNYEQYF.

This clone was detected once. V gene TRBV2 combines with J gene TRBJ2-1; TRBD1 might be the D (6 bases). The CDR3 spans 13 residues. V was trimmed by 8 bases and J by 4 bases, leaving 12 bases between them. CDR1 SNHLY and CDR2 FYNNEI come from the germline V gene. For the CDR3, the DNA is TGTGCCAGCTTGGGGGCTGGGTACAATGAGCAGTTCTTC. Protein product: CASLGAGYNEQFF.

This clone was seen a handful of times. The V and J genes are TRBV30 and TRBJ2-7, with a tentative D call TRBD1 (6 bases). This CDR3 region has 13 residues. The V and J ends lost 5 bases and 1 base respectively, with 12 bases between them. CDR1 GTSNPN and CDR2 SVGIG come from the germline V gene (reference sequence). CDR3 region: CAWGTPPSYEQYF. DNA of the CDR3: TGTGCCTGGGGGACACCACCTTCCTACGAGCAGTACTTC.

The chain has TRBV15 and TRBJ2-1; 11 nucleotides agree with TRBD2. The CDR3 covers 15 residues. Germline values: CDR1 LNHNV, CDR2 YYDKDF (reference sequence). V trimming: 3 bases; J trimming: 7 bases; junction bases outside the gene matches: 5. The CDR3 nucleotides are TGTGCCACCAGCAGTAGCGGGAGGGCCAGGAATGAGCAGTTCTTC. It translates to CATSSSGRARNEQFF.

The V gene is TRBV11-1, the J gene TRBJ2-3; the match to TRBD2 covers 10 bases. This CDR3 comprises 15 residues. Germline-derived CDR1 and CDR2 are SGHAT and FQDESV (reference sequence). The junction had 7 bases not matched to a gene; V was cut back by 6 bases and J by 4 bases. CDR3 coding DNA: TGTGCCAGCAGGCCCGGGACTAGCGAAGCAGATACGCAGTATTTT. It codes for CASRPGTSEADTQYF.

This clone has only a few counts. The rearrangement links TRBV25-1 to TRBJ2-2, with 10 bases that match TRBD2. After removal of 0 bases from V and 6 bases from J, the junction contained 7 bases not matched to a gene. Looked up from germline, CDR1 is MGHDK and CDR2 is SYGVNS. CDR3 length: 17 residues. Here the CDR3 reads CASSEYGLAGVAGELFF. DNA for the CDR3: TGTGCCAGCAGTGAATACGGTCTAGCGGGAGTCGCCGGGGAGCTGTTTTTT.